The T cell receptor (beta chain) described here comes from a study of OX40 agonist ivuxolimab in advanced cancers. Study-level background: Enrollees could have had prior anti-PD-1, anti-PD-L1 or anti-CTLA-4 therapy, which around 43% had received. General study results and limits: More expanded clones were seen, on average, in CD8+ T cells than in CD4+.

Sequencing used immunoSEQ multiplex PCR; TCRdb keeps in-frame clones, though not all of them. The table records about 48,000 clones, around 89% of them present only once. In regard to this clone: Its antigen is not identified.

The CDR3 totals 14 residues. Germline-derived CDR1 and CDR2 are MNHEY and SMNVEV (reference sequence). Trimming removed 2 bases at V and 5 bases at J, with 9 bases between. The chain joins TRBV27 to TRBJ2-2; D unclear. The specimen was CD4+ or CD8+ T cells sorted from blood, collected in a trial of the OX40 agonist ivuxolimab. The sequence derives from an adult with an advanced solid tumor such as melanoma, head and neck, liver or kidney cancer. CDR3: CASSLNPPTGELFF. The CDR3 DNA sequence: TGTGCCAGCAGTTTAAATCCCCCGACCGGGGAGCTGTTTTTT.